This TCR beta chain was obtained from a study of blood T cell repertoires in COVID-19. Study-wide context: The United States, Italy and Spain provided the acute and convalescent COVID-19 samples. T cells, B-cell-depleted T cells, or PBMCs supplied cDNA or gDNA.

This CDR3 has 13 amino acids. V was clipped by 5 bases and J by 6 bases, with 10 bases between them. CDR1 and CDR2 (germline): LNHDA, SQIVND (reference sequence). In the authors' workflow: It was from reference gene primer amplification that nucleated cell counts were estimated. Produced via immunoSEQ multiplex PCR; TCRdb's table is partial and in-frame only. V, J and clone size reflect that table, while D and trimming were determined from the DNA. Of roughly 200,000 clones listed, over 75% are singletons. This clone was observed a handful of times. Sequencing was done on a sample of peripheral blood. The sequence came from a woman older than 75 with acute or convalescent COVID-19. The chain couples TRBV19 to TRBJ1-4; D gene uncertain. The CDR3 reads CASSVWQDEKLFF. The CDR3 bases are TGTGCCAGTAGTGTCTGGCAGGATGAAAAACTGTTTTTT.